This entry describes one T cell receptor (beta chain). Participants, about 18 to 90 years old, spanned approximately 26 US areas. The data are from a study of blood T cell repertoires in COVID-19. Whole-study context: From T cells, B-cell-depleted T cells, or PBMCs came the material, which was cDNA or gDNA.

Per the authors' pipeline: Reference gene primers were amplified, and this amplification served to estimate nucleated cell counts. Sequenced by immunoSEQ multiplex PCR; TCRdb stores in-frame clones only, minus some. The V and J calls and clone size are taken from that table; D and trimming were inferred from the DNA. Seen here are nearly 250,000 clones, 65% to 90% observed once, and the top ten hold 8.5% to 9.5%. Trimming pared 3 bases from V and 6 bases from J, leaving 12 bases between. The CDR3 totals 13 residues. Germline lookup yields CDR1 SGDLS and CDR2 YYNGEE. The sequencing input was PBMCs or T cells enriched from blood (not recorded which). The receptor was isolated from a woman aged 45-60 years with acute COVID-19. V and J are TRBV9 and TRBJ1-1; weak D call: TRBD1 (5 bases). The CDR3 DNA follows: TGTGCCAGCAGCGAACAGGATTTTGCTGAAGCTTTCTTT. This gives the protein CASSEQDFAEAFF.